The rows below give T cell receptor beta chains drawn from one sample of a study of CD8 T cells in Susac syndrome. One entry per CDR3 protein, called by TCRdb with MiXCR from the immunoSEQ multiplex PCR reads. The sample lists about 180,000 distinct CDR3 sequences, roughly 94% seen once, with 0.099% in the top ten. Sequencing was carried out using CD4+ T cells from PBMCs. Receptors were obtained from a human donor with Susac syndrome. Each CDR3 is given with its conserved first and last residue. D genes are given only for firm matches. Where a row states a size, it is once, few, many or the class of an expanded clone; other rows omit it.

V gene,clone size,D gene,CDR3 length,J gene,CDR3 protein,CDR3 DNA
TRBV6-5,NA,NA,13,TRBJ2-6,CAVRISGANVLTF,TGTGCGGTTAGGATCTCCGGGGCCAACGTCCTGACTTTC
TRBV18,NA,NA,12,TRBJ2-7,CASSPDRYEQYF,TGTGCCAGCTCACCGGACCGCTACGAGCAGTACTTC
TRBV11-2,NA,NA,16,TRBJ1-5,CASSLGTQGFNQPQHF,TGTGCCAGCAGCTTGGGGACCCAGGGATTCAATCAGCCCCAGCATTTT
TRBV12-3/TRBV12-4,NA,TRBD1,15,TRBJ1-1,CASSLQQGADTEAFF,TGTGCCAGCAGTCTACAACAGGGGGCCGACACTGAAGCTTTCTTT
TRBV11-2,NA,NA,14,TRBJ2-3,CASSLVSGTDTQYF,TGTGCCAGCAGCTTAGTTAGCGGCACAGATACGCAGTATTTT
TRBV2,NA,NA,15,TRBJ1-6,CASSLQGGGNSPLHF,TGTGCCAGCAGTCTACAGGGAGGAGGGAATTCACCCCTCCACTTT
TRBV5-1,NA,TRBD2,17,TRBJ2-5,CASSLESSGGPRLGGYF,TGCGCCAGCAGCTTGGAATCTAGCGGGGGACCAAGACTGGGAGGGTACTTC
TRBV25-1,NA,NA,12,TRBJ1-2,CASSEDYYGYTF,TGTGCCAGCAGTGAAGACTACTATGGCTACACCTTC
TRBV3-1,NA,NA,15,TRBJ2-7,CASSQGTMGAYEQYF,TGTGCCAGCAGCCAAGGGACAATGGGGGCCTACGAGCAGTACTTC
TRBV2,NA,NA,13,TRBJ1-2,CASSENSNYGYTF,TGTGCCAGCAGTGAAAACAGTAACTATGGCTACACCTTC
TRBV20-1,NA,NA,13,TRBJ2-7,CSASDSSSKEQYF,TGCAGTGCTAGCGACTCTTCCTCCAAGGAGCAGTACTTC
TRBV28,NA,NA,16,TRBJ2-1,CASTHRGAARYNEQFF,TGTGCCAGCACCCATAGAGGGGCGGCCCGTTACAATGAGCAGTTCTTC
TRBV15,NA,NA,15,TRBJ2-1,CATSRRSILGHEQFF,TGTGCCACCAGCAGAAGATCGATACTTGGGCATGAGCAGTTCTTC
TRBV5-5,NA,TRBD2,14,TRBJ2-7,CASSPHSSGDEQYF,TGTGCCAGCAGCCCTCACTCCAGCGGGGACGAGCAGTACTTC
TRBV11-2,NA,NA,16,TRBJ2-1,CASSLVRGPSYNEQFF,TGTGCCAGCAGCTTAGTACGGGGCCCCTCCTACAATGAGCAGTTCTTC
TRBV11-2,few,NA,11,TRBJ2-7,CASSLDSEQYF,TGTGCCAGCAGCTTAGACAGCGAGCAGTACTTC
TRBV9,once,NA,16,TRBJ1-6,CASSFGDSLPYSPLHF,TGTGCCAGCAGCTTCGGCGACAGCCTCCCCTATTCACCCCTCCACTTT
TRBV20-1,NA,NA,15,TRBJ2-5,CSAPDRRGLRETQYF,TGCAGTGCTCCGGACAGGAGGGGGTTAAGAGAGACCCAGTACTTC
TRBV18,NA,NA,14,TRBJ2-7,CASSSSLSGYEQYF,TGTGCCAGCTCGAGTTCTCTCTCCGGCTACGAGCAGTACTTC
TRBV4-3,NA,TRBD1,15,TRBJ2-7,CASSQARDSSYEQYF,TGCGCCAGCAGCCAAGCTAGGGACAGCTCCTACGAGCAGTACTTC
TRBV6-6,NA,TRBD1,14,TRBJ1-4,CASSLDRRTEKLFF,TGTGCCAGCAGTTTGGACAGGAGGACAGAGAAACTGTTTTTT
TRBV30,NA,TRBD1,14,TRBJ1-5,CAWSDDRAWQPQHF,TGTGCCTGGAGTGACGACAGGGCTTGGCAGCCCCAGCATTTT
TRBV19,NA,TRBD1,15,TRBJ1-5,CASSRDRAGNQPQHF,TGTGCCAGTAGTCGGGACAGGGCTGGGAATCAGCCCCAGCATTTT
TRBV10-3,NA,TRBD2,17,TRBJ2-1,CAISESLLAGGQNEQFF,TGTGCCATCAGTGAGTCTTTGCTAGCGGGAGGGCAAAATGAGCAGTTCTTC
TRBV5-4,NA,TRBD1,15,TRBJ2-5,CASSLKGATQETQYF,TGTGCCAGCAGCTTGAAGGGGGCCACACAAGAGACCCAGTACTTC
TRBV5-1,few,NA,14,TRBJ2-5,CASSLTTLGETQYF,TGCGCCAGCAGCTTAACCACCCTTGGGGAGACCCAGTACTTC
TRBV7-2,once,NA,13,TRBJ1-5,CASSLVDNQPQHF,TGTGCCAGCAGCTTAGTGGACAATCAGCCCCAGCATTTT
TRBV5-1,NA,TRBD1,17,TRBJ2-7,CASSQAPVTGAPYEQYF,TGCGCCAGCAGCCAGGCGCCGGTGACAGGGGCCCCCTACGAGCAGTACTTC
TRBV20-1,NA,TRBD2,15,TRBJ2-7,CSASSSGSVSYEQYF,TGCAGTGCTAGTTCTAGCGGGAGTGTGTCCTACGAGCAGTACTTC
TRBV9,once,NA,14,TRBJ2-1,CASSVGTPNNEQFF,TGTGCCAGCAGCGTCGGGACACCGAATAATGAGCAGTTCTTC
TRBV4-3,NA,NA,16,TRBJ1-4,CASSQGGATTNEKLFF,TGCGCCAGCAGCCAAGGCGGGGCGACAACTAATGAAAAACTGTTTTTT
TRBV6-2/TRBV6-3,few,TRBD2,15,TRBJ2-7,CASSRSSGPTYEQYF,TGTGCCAGCAGCCGTTCTAGCGGACCAACCTACGAGCAGTACTTC
TRBV4-2,once,NA,16,TRBJ1-5,CASSQDRGGRDQPQHF,TGTGCCAGCAGCCAAGATCGAGGTGGCAGAGATCAGCCCCAGCATTTT
TRBV6-4,NA,TRBD2,14,TRBJ2-7,CASTRLAVPREQYF,TGTGCCAGCACTAGACTAGCGGTGCCTCGCGAGCAGTACTTC
TRBV7-2,once,NA,14,TRBJ2-3,CASSLVAEADTQYF,TGTGCCAGCAGCTTAGTCGCGGAGGCAGATACGCAGTATTTT
TRBV7-9,NA,NA,15,TRBJ2-3,CASSLAAGATDTQYF,TGTGCCAGCAGCTTAGCTGCGGGGGCGACAGATACGCAGTATTTT
TRBV29-1,NA,NA,10,TRBJ1-2,CSVDRAYYTF,TGCAGCGTTGATAGGGCTTACTACACCTTC
TRBV2,NA,NA,11,TRBJ1-1,CASVGAGEAFF,TGTGCCAGCGTGGGGGCTGGTGAAGCTTTCTTT
TRBV30,NA,NA,14,TRBJ1-5,CAWSVSLGNQPQHF,TGTGCCTGGAGTGTATCCCTCGGCAATCAGCCCCAGCATTTT
TRBV5-1,NA,NA,15,TRBJ2-3,CASSFGVLSTDTQYF,TGCGCCAGCAGCTTTGGCGTACTGAGCACAGATACGCAGTATTTT
TRBV6-5,NA,NA,14,TRBJ1-5,CASSYVTYNQPQHF,TGTGCCAGCAGTTACGTGACCTATAATCAGCCCCAGCATTTT
TRBV6-2/TRBV6-3,NA,NA,18,TRBJ2-1,CASSYLGHQQGMKNEQFF,TGTGCCAGCAGTTACCTGGGGCACCAACAGGGTATGAAGAATGAGCAGTTCTTC
TRBV20-1,NA,NA,16,TRBJ2-7,CSARGPGTAPSYEQYF,TGCAGTGCTAGAGGACCCGGGACTGCGCCCTCCTACGAGCAGTACTTC
TRBV25-1,NA,NA,15,TRBJ1-2,CASSEYRDVNYGYTF,TGTGCCAGCAGTGAATATCGGGACGTTAACTATGGCTACACCTTC
TRBV5-1,NA,NA,13,TRBJ2-1,CASSLGQINEQFF,TGCGCCAGCAGCTTGGGACAAATAAATGAGCAGTTCTTC
TRBV4-2,NA,TRBD1,15,TRBJ2-7,CASSQGGQLDYEQYF,TGTGCCAGCAGCCAAGGGGGACAGCTAGACTACGAGCAGTACTTC
TRBV18,NA,TRBD2,15,TRBJ2-7,CASSPGGLAGVEQYF,TGTGCCAGCTCACCCGGGGGACTAGCGGGAGTCGAGCAGTACTTC
TRBV12-3/TRBV12-4,NA,NA,14,TRBJ1-2,CASTPNGILYGYTF,TGTGCCAGCACCCCCAACGGGATCCTCTATGGCTACACCTTC
TRBV12-3/TRBV12-4,NA,NA,16,TRBJ2-6,CASSLGAGAGANVLTF,TGTGCCAGCAGTTTAGGGGCCGGGGCTGGGGCCAACGTCCTGACTTTC
TRBV5-1,NA,NA,13,TRBJ2-7,CASSPGSHYEQYF,TGCGCCAGCAGCCCCGGGTCTCACTACGAGCAGTACTTC
TRBV12-3/TRBV12-4,NA,NA,14,TRBJ1-1,CASNPGMSSTEAFF,TGTGCCAGCAATCCAGGGATGTCGAGCACTGAAGCTTTCTTT
TRBV20-1,NA,NA,13,TRBJ2-7,CSAVKDGDYEQYF,TGCAGTGCGGTCAAGGACGGTGACTACGAGCAGTACTTC
TRBV2,NA,NA,13,TRBJ2-1,CASSEDRYNEQFF,TGTGCCAGCAGTGAAGACAGATACAATGAGCAGTTCTTC